This record concerns one T cell receptor beta chain sequence. The CDR3 spans 12 residues. Trimming removed 5 bases at V and 3 bases at J, with 5 bases between. The data were taken from a study of blood T cell repertoires in COVID-19. Study summary: Sites across the United States, Italy and Spain contributed samples from acute and convalescent COVID-19. Sources were T cells, B-cell-depleted T cells, or PBMCs; the material itself was cDNA or gDNA.

Authors' data handling: Scientists estimated how many nucleated cells there were by amplifying reference gene primers. Data came from immunoSEQ multiplex PCR; TCRdb stores just in-frame clones and leaves some out. V and J calls and clone size follow that table, whereas D and trimming were derived from the DNA. The table shows 55,000 to 65,000 clones, with about 90% occurring only once. This TCR came from a human donor with acute or convalescent COVID-19. The donor label of this sample is uncertain. The sequenced material came from peripheral blood. The chain combines TRBV12-3 or TRBV12-4 with TRBJ2-1; D not certain. The CDR3 here is CASSAIYNEQFF. The CDR3 DNA follows: TGTGCCAGCAGTGCTATCTACAATGAGCAGTTCTTC.